This is a list of T cell receptor beta chains from one sample in a study of blood T cells in healthy people across ages. Each CDR3 protein gets one entry after TCRdb re-called the 5' RACE reads with MiXCR. The sample lists 650,000 to 1,000,000 distinct CDR3 sequences; roughly 35% were seen once. The sequenced material came from blood. The receptors were gathered from a man younger than 35 in good health. Each CDR3 is given with its conserved first and last residue. The order of the fields is clone size, D gene, V gene, J gene, CDR3 DNA, CDR3 protein. D genes are given only for firm matches. Only some rows state a clone size, as once, few, many or a class for expanded clones.

clone_size: .; d_call: .; v_call: TRBV6-2/TRBV6-3; j_call: TRBJ2-5; cdr3_nt: TGTGCCAGCACCAAACTAGTCTACAATAAGCAGTACTTC; cdr3_aa: CASTKLVYNKQYF
clone_size: few; d_call: .; v_call: TRBV20-1; j_call: TRBJ1-2; cdr3_nt: TGCAGCGTTACGACCTCAGGGAATGACCTTGGCTACACCTTC; cdr3_aa: CSVTTSGNDLGYTF
clone_size: .; d_call: TRBD1; v_call: TRBV29-1; j_call: TRBJ1-1; cdr3_nt: TGCAGCGTTAACAGGGGGCCCGCTGAAGCTTTCTTT; cdr3_aa: CSVNRGPAEAFF
clone_size: few; d_call: .; v_call: TRBV7-2; j_call: TRBJ1-2; cdr3_nt: TGTGCCAGCAGCACTCCCCCGGGTTCTCATTCCGGCTACACCTTC; cdr3_aa: CASSTPPGSHSGYTF
clone_size: .; d_call: TRBD1; v_call: TRBV20-1; j_call: TRBJ1-4; cdr3_nt: TGCAGTGCTAGATCGGACAGGGGTGGGGAAAAACTGTTTTTT; cdr3_aa: CSARSDRGGEKLFF
clone_size: few; d_call: .; v_call: TRBV11-1; j_call: TRBJ2-5; cdr3_nt: TGTGCCAGCAGCTTAGGTTTGGGCCGGAACTTAGAGACCCAGTACTTC; cdr3_aa: CASSLGLGRNLETQYF
clone_size: few; d_call: .; v_call: TRBV12-3/TRBV12-4; j_call: TRBJ1-1; cdr3_nt: TGTGCCAGCGTAGGTGTGGGCAGGGGAGAAACTGAAGCTTTCTTT; cdr3_aa: CASVGVGRGETEAFF
clone_size: .; d_call: TRBD2; v_call: TRBV7-9; j_call: TRBJ2-3; cdr3_nt: TGTGCCAGCAGCCTGGGACTAGCGGAGACACCCGATACGCAGTATTTT; cdr3_aa: CASSLGLAETPDTQYF
clone_size: few; d_call: TRBD1; v_call: TRBV20-1; j_call: TRBJ1-5; cdr3_nt: TGCAGTGCAGCCGGGACAGGGTACGTGCATTTT; cdr3_aa: CSAAGTGYVHF
clone_size: many; d_call: .; v_call: TRBV10-3; j_call: TRBJ2-3; cdr3_nt: TGTGCCATCACAGCCACGTCAAGGACAGATACGCAGTATTTT; cdr3_aa: CAITATSRTDTQYF
clone_size: many; d_call: TRBD1; v_call: TRBV4-1; j_call: TRBJ2-5; cdr3_nt: TGCGCCAGCAGCACAGGGGCCCAAGAGACCCAGTACTTC; cdr3_aa: CASSTGAQETQYF
clone_size: .; d_call: TRBD1; v_call: TRBV7-2; j_call: TRBJ2-2; cdr3_nt: TGTGCCAGCAGCCCTGGGACAGGTGGTGTGAGGGAGCTGTTTTTT; cdr3_aa: CASSPGTGGVRELFF
clone_size: once; d_call: .; v_call: TRBV29-1; j_call: TRBJ2-5; cdr3_nt: TGCAGCGTAAGCGGGCAGGGGCTAAATGAGCAGTACTTC; cdr3_aa: CSVSGQGLNEQYF
clone_size: .; d_call: TRBD1; v_call: TRBV5-6; j_call: TRBJ1-6; cdr3_nt: TGTGCCAGCAGCATTCCCCGGGACAGCACCTCAAGCTCCTATAATTCACCCCTCCACTTT; cdr3_aa: CASSIPRDSTSSSYNSPLHF
clone_size: many; d_call: .; v_call: TRBV20-1; j_call: TRBJ2-3; cdr3_nt: TGCAGTGCTAGGGGACCTCCTGGCGGGGGCACAGATACGCAGTATTTT; cdr3_aa: CSARGPPGGGTDTQYF
clone_size: few; d_call: .; v_call: TRBV14; j_call: TRBJ1-2; cdr3_nt: TGTGCCAGCAGCCAAGGAAGGGGCGCCTATGGCTACACCTTC; cdr3_aa: CASSQGRGAYGYTF
clone_size: .; d_call: TRBD2; v_call: TRBV20-1; j_call: TRBJ2-3; cdr3_nt: TGCAGTGCTAGGGCATTCCTAGCGGGGGCCCTCACAGATACGCAGTATTTT; cdr3_aa: CSARAFLAGALTDTQYF
clone_size: .; d_call: .; v_call: TRBV14; j_call: TRBJ2-2; cdr3_nt: TGTGCCAGCAGCCAAGACAGGGGACACACCGGGGAGCTGTTTTTT; cdr3_aa: CASSQDRGHTGELFF
clone_size: .; d_call: TRBD1; v_call: TRBV28; j_call: TRBJ2-7; cdr3_nt: TGTGCCAGCAGTTTAGGGGCCAGGGGGATTGCCTACGAGCAGTACTTC; cdr3_aa: CASSLGARGIAYEQYF
clone_size: many; d_call: .; v_call: TRBV5-1; j_call: TRBJ1-1; cdr3_nt: TGCGCCAGCAGCTCATCGACAGATAAGAACACTGAAGCTTTCTTT; cdr3_aa: CASSSSTDKNTEAFF
clone_size: .; d_call: TRBD2; v_call: TRBV20-1; j_call: TRBJ2-1; cdr3_nt: TGCAGTGCTAGCCTTTCGTCGGGGGGGCCCTACAATGAGCAGTTCTTC; cdr3_aa: CSASLSSGGPYNEQFF
clone_size: many; d_call: .; v_call: TRBV7-2; j_call: TRBJ2-3; cdr3_nt: TGTGCCAGCAGGACTGGACTAGGGGGTGATACGCAGTATTTT; cdr3_aa: CASRTGLGGDTQYF
clone_size: .; d_call: TRBD2; v_call: TRBV10-3; j_call: TRBJ2-2; cdr3_nt: TGTGCCATCACCACACTAGCGGGGAACACCGGGGAGCTGTTTTTT; cdr3_aa: CAITTLAGNTGELFF
clone_size: .; d_call: .; v_call: TRBV14; j_call: TRBJ2-3; cdr3_nt: TGTGCCAGCAGCCAAGATCGGGGCAGAAGCACAGATACGCGGTATTTT; cdr3_aa: CASSQDRGRSTDTRYF
clone_size: few; d_call: .; v_call: TRBV6-6; j_call: TRBJ1-1; cdr3_nt: TGTGCCAGCATCCCTTTCATGAACACTGAAGCTTTCTTT; cdr3_aa: CASIPFMNTEAFF
clone_size: many; d_call: TRBD2; v_call: TRBV12-3/TRBV12-4; j_call: TRBJ2-3; cdr3_nt: TGTGCCAGCGTGGGACTAGTGGCAGATACGCAGTATTTT; cdr3_aa: CASVGLVADTQYF
clone_size: .; d_call: .; v_call: TRBV5-6; j_call: TRBJ2-3; cdr3_nt: TGTGCCAGCAGCTTGCTTTGGCGGGGCCCTAGCACAGAGACGCAGTATTTT; cdr3_aa: CASSLLWRGPSTETQYF
clone_size: few; d_call: .; v_call: TRBV6-5; j_call: TRBJ1-2; cdr3_nt: TGTGCCAGCAGTTACTCCCGGGCAGCTCGTTATGGCTACACCTTC; cdr3_aa: CASSYSRAARYGYTF
clone_size: .; d_call: .; v_call: TRBV9; j_call: TRBJ2-3; cdr3_nt: TGTGCCAGCAGCGTAGGGCCCGCAGATACGCAGTATTTT; cdr3_aa: CASSVGPADTQYF
clone_size: few; d_call: .; v_call: TRBV2; j_call: TRBJ2-7; cdr3_nt: TGTGCCAGCAGTGAAGGCGGGGTGATCTACTCCTACGAGCAGTACTTC; cdr3_aa: CASSEGGVIYSYEQYF
clone_size: .; d_call: .; v_call: TRBV20-1; j_call: TRBJ1-5; cdr3_nt: TGCAGTGCTTTAGGGACGGTCAACAATCAGCCCCAGCATTTT; cdr3_aa: CSALGTVNNQPQHF
clone_size: many; d_call: .; v_call: TRBV5-1; j_call: TRBJ1-4; cdr3_nt: TGCGCCAGCAGCCCAGGGGACGTCAGCGGTAATGAAAAACTGTTTTTT; cdr3_aa: CASSPGDVSGNEKLFF
clone_size: once; d_call: .; v_call: TRBV28; j_call: TRBJ1-2; cdr3_nt: TGTGCCAGCAGTTTATCCGCAGGGAGTCGCTACACCTTC; cdr3_aa: CASSLSAGSRYTF
clone_size: many; d_call: TRBD1; v_call: TRBV20-1; j_call: TRBJ2-4; cdr3_nt: TGCAGTGCTAGAGATCCGACAGGGGGAAGCGGCATTCAGTACTTC; cdr3_aa: CSARDPTGGSGIQYF
clone_size: few; d_call: TRBD1; v_call: TRBV20-1; j_call: TRBJ2-7; cdr3_nt: TGCAGTGCTAGAGACCCGGGGACAGTTGATGAGCAGTACTTC; cdr3_aa: CSARDPGTVDEQYF
clone_size: few; d_call: TRBD1; v_call: TRBV12-3/TRBV12-4; j_call: TRBJ2-7; cdr3_nt: TGTGCCAGCAGTCAACTGACAGGGTATTCGCAGTACTTC; cdr3_aa: CASSQLTGYSQYF
clone_size: .; d_call: .; v_call: TRBV6-4; j_call: TRBJ2-5; cdr3_nt: TGTGCCAGCAGTGTGGATCCCAGTTCCGATGAGCAGTACTTC; cdr3_aa: CASSVDPSSDEQYF
clone_size: .; d_call: TRBD1; v_call: TRBV28; j_call: TRBJ2-1; cdr3_nt: TGTGCCAGCAGCTCCTCCGACAGGGCGACTTTTTACAATGAGCAGTTCTTC; cdr3_aa: CASSSSDRATFYNEQFF
clone_size: few; d_call: .; v_call: TRBV27; j_call: TRBJ2-5; cdr3_nt: TGTGCCAGCAGTTCCCAGAGGGGAGGAGAGACCCAGTACTTC; cdr3_aa: CASSSQRGGETQYF
clone_size: .; d_call: .; v_call: TRBV20-1; j_call: TRBJ1-1; cdr3_nt: TGCAGTGCTAGGGGGCGAACTGAAGCTTTCTTT; cdr3_aa: CSARGRTEAFF